The sequence of this T cell receptor beta chain was determined in a study of shared clonotypes between healthy human individuals. The repertoire was sequenced with immunoSEQ multiplex PCR; TCRdb's copy has only in-frame clones and lacks some. The table has approximately 2.1 million clones, 85% to 95% seen once; the top ten hold about 0.37%. V lost 6 bases to trimming and J lost 0 bases, with 12 bases between them. The CDR3 totals 14 residues. Germline loops: CDR1 SNHLY, CDR2 FYNNEI. The chain recombines TRBV2 with TRBJ2-7; possible D gene TRBD2, 6 bases. This clonotype originated in a man younger than 35 in good health. Some clones in this sample may be carry-over from other donors' samples. Specimen: naive CD4+ T cells from PBMCs. Regarding subset: CD45RA+ positively selected. CDR3 nucleotides: TGTGCCAGCAGGGAGGGAACGGACTCCTACGAGCAGTACTTC. This sequence encodes CASREGTDSYEQYF.